The 19 T cell receptor beta chains in this list originate from one sample, sequenced in a study of T cell responses to AZD1222 COVID-19 vaccine. The assay was immunoSEQ multiplex PCR, and TCRdb's table has in-frame clones only and misses some. Of about 100,000 clones in the sample, 80% to 95% were seen once. Sequenced here: peripheral blood, sampled on day 0 of AZD1222 vaccination. Source of these receptors: an adult in good health.

The rearrangement links TRBV6-5 to TRBJ1-2, with D possibly matching TRBD1 (6 bases). V lost 6 bases, J lost 4 bases, and 18 bases lay in between. CDR3 length equals 15 residues. The germline CDR1 and CDR2 sequences are MNHEY and SVGAGI. The CDR3 DNA follows: TGTGCCAGCAGCCAAGGTTGGGGGCAGATCTATGGCTACACCTTC. It specifies CASSQGWGQIYGYTF.

This sequence joins TRBV5-1 and TRBJ1-6; unclear D gene. The germline CDR1 and CDR2 sequences are SGHRS and YFSETQ. Trimming left V 0 bases short and J 6 bases short, with 16 bases between. The CDR3 is made up of 17 amino acids. The CDR3 loop is CASSLVSSASGNSPLHF. The CDR3, as DNA: TGCGCCAGCAGCTTGGTCTCGTCTGCCTCCGGTAATTCACCCCTCCACTTT.

The rearrangement uses TRBV24-1 and TRBJ2-3; a possible D gene is TRBD1 (6 bases). CDR1 and CDR2 from the germline V gene are KGHDR and SFDVKD. V was cut by 3 bases and J by 2 bases, with 11 bases left in between. CDR3 size: 15 residues. The CDR3 sequence is CATSDLDSPTDTQYF. The CDR3 DNA sequence: TGTGCCACCAGTGATCTGGACAGCCCCACAGATACGCAGTATTTT.

V and J are TRBV6-5 and TRBJ2-2; 8 nucleotides match TRBD1. V lost 11 bases, J lost 11 bases, and 13 bases stayed unmatched. The CDR3 loop spans 13 amino acids. Germline loops: CDR1 MNHEY, CDR2 SVGAGI. CDR3 nucleotides: TGTGCCGGGGGACCCCAGGGGGCGCGTGAGCTGTTTTTT. Translated, it gives CAGGPQGARELFF.

The rearrangement joins TRBV30 to TRBJ2-5, with a weak D call TRBD2 (5 bases). There are 13 residues in the CDR3. CDR1 and CDR2 from the germline V gene are GTSNPN and SVGIG (reference sequence). Trimming took off 0 bases at V and 5 bases at J, with 10 bases between the two ends. CDR3 sequence reads: CAWSVLPGETQYF. The CDR3 nucleotides read TGTGCCTGGAGTGTACTGCCGGGGGAGACCCAGTACTTC.

The chain couples TRBV9 to TRBJ1-2, with D possibly TRBD1 on 6 matching bases. The V gene's germline CDR1 is SGDLS and CDR2 YYNGEE. The CDR3 is 13 amino acids. Trimming left V 5 bases short and J 6 bases short, with 14 bases between. In nucleotides, the CDR3 is TGTGCCAGCAGGAGAGGGGCAGGGGATGGCTACACCTTC. Its translation is CASRRGAGDGYTF.

The chain is built from TRBV4-2 and TRBJ1-3, with D possibly being TRBD1 (5 bases). The CDR3 sequence is 15 residues long. Trimming removed 1 base at V and 4 bases at J, with 11 bases between. Germline-derived CDR1 and CDR2 are LGHNA and YNFKEQ. The DNA of the CDR3 is TGTGCCAGCAGCCAAGGGGACTACGGGGGAAACACCATATATTTT. It codes for CASSQGDYGGNTIYF.

The chain is built from TRBV27 and TRBJ2-5, with D uncertain. The germline V gene encodes CDR1 MNHEY and CDR2 SMNVEV (reference sequence). Trimming removed 4 bases at V and 1 base at J, with 10 bases between. This CDR3 comprises 14 residues. CDR3 sequence: CASSSAESQETQYF. In DNA form, the CDR3 reads TGTGCCAGCAGTTCTGCGGAGAGCCAAGAGACCCAGTACTTC.

The gene calls are TRBV20-1 and TRBJ1-1; possible D gene TRBD1, 6 bases. The CDR3 extends over 13 amino acids. Looked up from germline, CDR1 is DFQATT and CDR2 is SNEGSKA (reference sequence). The V end lost 3 bases, the J end lost 0 bases, and 8 bases lay between the germline ends. CDR3 residues: CSASNRVNTEAFF. CDR3 DNA sequence: TGCAGTGCTAGTAACAGGGTGAACACTGAAGCTTTCTTT.

V and J are TRBV10-3 and TRBJ1-5, with a weak D call TRBD1 (5 bases). This CDR3 is built from 16 residues. V was trimmed by 0 bases and J by 7 bases, leaving 16 bases between them. Germline V gene data show CDR1 as ENHRY and CDR2 as SYGVKD. The CDR3 here is CAISESLGGTEQPQHF. CDR3 sequence (DNA): TGTGCCATCAGTGAGTCCCTCGGGGGAACGGAACAGCCCCAGCATTTT.

This clone was seen more than once but under ten times. V is TRBV15 and J is TRBJ1-5, with D perhaps TRBD1 (5 bases). The V end was cut by 3 bases, the J end by 5 bases, with 11 bases between. The length of the CDR3 is 14 residues. CDR1 LNHNV and CDR2 YYDKDF come from the germline V gene (reference sequence). CDR3: CATSRTGPHQPQHF. In nucleotides, the CDR3 is TGTGCCACCAGCAGGACGGGGCCCCATCAGCCCCAGCATTTT.

The chain recombines TRBV5-1 with TRBJ2-7; 8 positions agree with TRBD1. Germline V gene sequence: CDR1 SGHRS, CDR2 YFSETQ. CDR3 length: 16 amino acids. V lost 2 bases and J lost 2; bases outside the gene matches: 9. This CDR3 reads CASSLKTGVFPYEQYF. The CDR3 DNA reads as TGCGCCAGCAGCTTAAAGACAGGGGTATTTCCCTACGAGCAGTACTTC. The complete variable domain, with remaining parts taken from reference TRBV5-1 and TRBJ2-7, reads KAGVTQTPRYLIKTRGQQVTLSCSPISGHRSVSWYQQTPGQGLQFLFEYFSETQRNKGNFPGRFSGRQFSNSRSEMNVSTLELGDSALYLCASSLKTGVFPYEQYFGPGTRLTVT.

This chain joins TRBV27 and TRBJ2-5, with 7 bases matching TRBD1. CDR3 length equals 15 residues. Germline CDR1 and CDR2: MNHEY and SMNVEV (reference sequence). The ends lost 7 bases at V and 2 bases at J; junction bases unmatched: 10. CDR3 DNA sequence: TGTGCCAGCAAAAAAGGGGACAGAATACAAGAGACCCAGTACTTC. Translating it yields CASKKGDRIQETQYF.

The chain employs TRBV7-6 and TRBJ1-2; D may be TRBD1 (5 bases). V was shortened by 1 base and J by 2 bases, with 17 bases between the two germline ends. From germline, CDR1 is SGHVS and CDR2 FNYEAQ. The CDR3 is 17 residues long. The CDR3 here is CASSLGVGGGRNYGYTF. The DNA of the CDR3 is TGTGCCAGCAGCTTAGGTGTCGGGGGGGGACGAAACTATGGCTACACCTTC.

The chain couples TRBV11-2 to TRBJ2-1; possible D gene TRBD2, 6 bases. Germline V gives CDR1 SGHAT, CDR2 FQNNGV. This CDR3 contains 15 residues. Trimming stripped 1 base from V and 1 base from J, with 8 bases between. The chain's CDR3 is CASSLAGVSYNEQFF. The CDR3 DNA reads as TGTGCCAGCAGCTTAGCGGGAGTTTCCTACAATGAGCAGTTCTTC.

The chain employs TRBV9 and TRBJ1-6, with a tentative D call TRBD1 (5 bases). Trimming left V 0 bases short and J 10 bases short, with 17 bases between. CDR3 length: 16 amino acids. Germline loops: CDR1 SGDLS, CDR2 YYNGEE. The CDR3 region is CASSVATGSRGSPLHF. CDR3 nucleotide sequence: TGTGCCAGCAGCGTAGCTACCGGGTCCCGGGGCTCACCCCTCCACTTT.

This chain uses TRBV10-3 with TRBJ1-2; no reliable D call. The CDR3 totals 11 residues. Per germline, CDR1 ENHRY and CDR2 SYGVKD. The V end was cut by 10 bases, the J end by 8 bases, with 14 bases between. In DNA, the CDR3 is TGTGCCACGAGTCCGGGGAGCGGCTACACCTTC. Its protein is CATSPGSGYTF.

V usage is TRBV9 and J usage is TRBJ2-3; 8 bases agree with TRBD2. J gave up 4 bases and V 0 bases, and 7 bases lay outside the gene matches. CDR1 is SGDLS, CDR2 YYNGEE, per germline. The CDR3 covers 16 residues. The CDR3 region is CASSVDAGAGADTQYF. CDR3 nucleotide sequence: TGTGCCAGCAGCGTAGATGCGGGAGCGGGGGCAGATACGCAGTATTTT.

V usage is TRBV6-5 and J usage is TRBJ1-6; 8 nucleotides match TRBD1. Germline V gives CDR1 MNHEY, CDR2 SVGAGI. The CDR3 loop spans 13 amino acids. Losses at the gene ends were 7 bases for V and 12 bases for J; bases not matched to a gene: 8. This chain's CDR3 is CASMTGQGGPLHF. The CDR3, as DNA: TGTGCCAGCATGACTGGACAGGGTGGACCCCTCCACTTT.